The T cell receptor (beta chain) under discussion was sequenced for a study of T-cell reconstitution after alpha-beta-depleted transplantation in children. This clonotype was found many times. Its antigen is still unknown. Preparation of the TCRbeta library involved a method that used unique molecular identifiers. TCRdb re-analysed the PCR reads in MiXCR, keeping a single row per CDR3 protein. The table has about 300,000 distinct CDR3 sequences, over 9.5% seen once. Findings and limits, study-wide: Recipient T cells and thymic progenitors that survived gave rise to the high TCRbeta diversity observed at day 60 in some patients. Reportedly, only several hundred clones from non-depleted graft cells drove alpha-beta T-cell counts at about two months. Once a year had passed after transplant, T-cell counts and diversity came mostly from newly produced T cells.

The clonotype comes from a boy in the first two years of life with acute myeloid leukemia, due to receive a stem cell transplant. The sequencing used PBMCs, collected before TCRalphabeta/CD19-depleted stem cell transplant.

The CDR3 DNA follows: TGCAGTGCTAGAAAGATACAGGGATTCTCCTACGAGCAGTACTTC. Protein product: CSARKIQGFSYEQYF. The chain couples TRBV20-1 to TRBJ2-7, with D tentatively TRBD1 (6 bases). Germline-derived CDR1 and CDR2 are DFQATT and SNEGSKA (reference sequence). V gave up 2 bases and J gave up 0 bases, with 14 bases separating them. The CDR3 runs to 15 residues.